Listed here are 31 T cell receptor beta chains from one sample, sequenced in a study of T cell clonotyping in hematopoietic cell transplantation. Repertoires were generated with immunoSEQ multiplex PCR, while TCRdb's copy carries only in-frame clones and drops some. The profile shows more than 10,000 clones, roughly 80% of them singletons. Sequenced here: PBMCs, sampled 100 days after allogeneic stem cell transplant. Receptors were obtained from a female patient aged 40-50 years who had an allogeneic stem cell transplant from a related donor, so T cells may come from the graft donor. Some clones in this sample may be carry-over from other donors' samples.

The chain links TRBV4-2 to TRBJ1-1, with D uncertain. Germline V CDR1 and CDR2: LGHNA, YNFKEQ. This CDR3 has 14 amino acids. V dropped 0 bases and J dropped 0 bases, with 5 bases sitting between them. DNA of the CDR3: TGTGCCAGCAGCCAAGAAGGGTTGAACACTGAAGCTTTCTTT. Translation: CASSQEGLNTEAFF.

V usage is TRBV5-5 and J usage is TRBJ2-7; D not resolved. Trimming stripped 0 bases from V and 3 bases from J, with 13 bases between. Germline CDR1 is SGHKS and CDR2 is YYEKEE (reference sequence). The CDR3 length is 15 residues. Here the CDR3 reads CASSLDPNQGYEQYF. The CDR3 DNA sequence: TGTGCCAGCAGCTTGGACCCGAATCAAGGCTACGAGCAGTACTTC. The variable domain in full, with the rest retrieved from reference TRBV5-5 and TRBJ2-7, is DAGVTQSPTHLIKTRGQQVTLRCSPISGHKSVSWYQQVLGQGPQFIFQYYEKEERGRGNFPDRFSARQFPNYSSELNVNALLLGDSALYLCASSLDPNQGYEQYFGPGTRLTVT.

This chain links TRBV18 with TRBJ1-2, with a tentative D call TRBD1 (6 bases). CDR1 and CDR2 (germline): KGHSH, LQKENI. The CDR3 contains 13 residues. V was cut by 3 bases and J by 6 bases, with 11 bases left in between. CDR3 bases: TGTGCCAGCTCACCGAAGGGGGACCATGGCTACACCTTC. Amino acids: CASSPKGDHGYTF.

This chain links TRBV27 with TRBJ2-2; D possibly corresponds to TRBD1 (5 bases). From germline, CDR1 is MNHEY and CDR2 SMNVEV (reference sequence). V dropped 0 bases and J dropped 3 bases, with 8 bases sitting between them. The CDR3 is 15 residues long. CDR3 sequence reads: CASSLSAGHTGELFF. DNA for the CDR3: TGTGCCAGCAGTTTATCAGCAGGGCACACCGGGGAGCTGTTTTTT.

A remark on this clone: At one end the junction does not follow the germline gene, possibly because of a read error. The chain couples TRBV6-5 to TRBJ1-4; D is perhaps TRBD1 (5 bases). CDR1 MNHEY and CDR2 SVGAGI come from the germline V gene. This CDR3 comprises 12 residues. For the CDR3, the DNA is TGTGCCAGCAGTTACTCGGGGGGGAAACTGTTTTTC. Protein product: CASSYSGGKLFF.

The V and J genes are TRBV11-3 and TRBJ2-1, with D maybe TRBD2 (5 bases). Germline CDR1 and CDR2: SGHNT and YENEEA. V was cut by 8 bases and J by 8 bases, with 25 bases left in between. This CDR3 has 16 amino acids. CDR3: CASRPRWSGNSHEQFF. The CDR3 nucleotides read TGTGCCAGCCGCCCTAGGTGGAGCGGCAACTCGCATGAGCAGTTCTTC.

The chain uses TRBV15 and TRBJ2-7; 8 nucleotides line up with TRBD1. Germline CDR1 and CDR2: LNHNV and YYDKDF (reference sequence). V was clipped by 5 bases and J by 5 bases; unmatched bases: 11. The CDR3 contains 15 residues. CDR3 in amino acids: CATSRRGPGLDEQYF. For the CDR3, the DNA is TGTGCCACCAGCCGCAGGGGGCCGGGCCTAGACGAGCAGTACTTC.

This chain uses TRBV5-1 with TRBJ2-3; TRBD1 agrees at 7 bases. The CDR3 sequence is 15 residues long. J lost 5 bases, V lost 7 bases, and 13 bases had no gene match. Looked up from germline, CDR1 is SGHRS and CDR2 is YFSETQ. Here the CDR3 reads CASHPGETGRDTQYF. CDR3 coding DNA: TGCGCCAGCCACCCTGGAGAGACAGGGCGAGATACGCAGTATTTT.

The rearrangement joins TRBV7-6 to TRBJ1-1; possibly TRBD1 for D (6 bases). The V and J ends lost 2 bases and 2 bases respectively, with 9 bases between them. The CDR3 spans 14 residues. CDR1 and CDR2 from the germline V gene are SGHVS and FNYEAQ. The CDR3 DNA is TGTGCCAGCAGCTTATCGGACAGAAACACTGAAGCTTTCTTT. Encoded protein: CASSLSDRNTEAFF.

This chain uses TRBV29-1 with TRBJ2-3; 8 positions match TRBD1. CDR3 size: 12 residues. Germline CDR1 and CDR2: SQVTM and ANQGSEA. J lost 3 bases, V lost 6 bases, and 2 bases had no gene match. This CDR3 reads CSVGQGTDTQYF. DNA of the CDR3: TGCAGCGTCGGACAGGGTACAGATACGCAGTATTTT.

Notes on this clone: The same CDR3 can be traced to other DNA sequences in this sample. The V call is TRBV19, the J call TRBJ1-2; perhaps TRBD1 as D (5 bases). The germline V gene encodes CDR1 LNHDA and CDR2 SQIVND (reference sequence). The CDR3 contains 10 residues. V was shortened by 8 bases and J by 5 bases, with 6 bases between the two germline ends. CDR3 loop: CASEGYGYTF. The CDR3 bases are TGTGCCAGTGAGGGGTATGGCTACACCTTC.

This chain connects TRBV23-1 to TRBJ1-2, with D uncertain. TRBV23-1 is identified as an open reading frame with a role that is uncertain. V was cut by 4 bases and J by 3 bases, with 9 bases left in between. This CDR3 spans 13 amino acids. The CDR3 is CASSLGPDYGYTF. The CDR3 bases are TGCGCCAGCAGTCTAGGACCCGACTATGGCTACACCTTC.

This clone was observed a single time. The chain links TRBV5-5 to TRBJ2-4, with a weak D call TRBD2 (7 bases). The CDR3 loop spans 17 amino acids. Between the trimmed V and J ends, which lost 0 bases and 2 bases, there was a span of 15 bases. Germline loops: CDR1 SGHKS, CDR2 YYEKEE (reference sequence). CDR3 residues: CASSLEGEGWTKNIQYF. The CDR3 nucleotides are TGTGCCAGCAGCTTGGAGGGGGAGGGGTGGACCAAAAACATTCAGTACTTC. The whole variable domain, remainder taken from reference TRBV5-5 and TRBJ2-4, is DAGVTQSPTHLIKTRGQQVTLRCSPISGHKSVSWYQQVLGQGPQFIFQYYEKEERGRGNFPDRFSARQFPNYSSELNVNALLLGDSALYLCASSLEGEGWTKNIQYFGAGTRLSVL.

In its sample, this clone was seen a few times. The gene calls are TRBV6-5 and TRBJ2-7; D assignment may be TRBD1 or TRBD2 (5 bases each). The CDR3 is 15 residues long. V was cut by 7 bases and J by 0 bases, with 16 bases left in between. CDR1 is MNHEY, CDR2 SVGAGI, per germline. CDR3 residues: CASTRQGASSYEQYF. The DNA for the CDR3 is TGTGCCAGCACCAGGCAGGGAGCAAGCTCCTACGAGCAGTACTTC.

The gene calls are TRBV7-2 and TRBJ2-1, with D unclear. The CDR3 covers 13 residues. Germline values: CDR1 SGHTA, CDR2 FQGNSA. The germline V and J ends were trimmed by 1 base and 0 bases, with 1 base remaining between them. CDR3 loop: CASSLDSYNEQFF. The CDR3, as DNA: TGTGCCAGCAGCTTAGACTCCTACAATGAGCAGTTCTTC. Using reference TRBV7-2 and TRBJ2-1 for the parts outside the CDR3, the full variable domain is GAGVSQSPSNKVTEKGKDVELRCDPISGHTALYWYRQSLGQGLEFLIYFQGNSAPDKSGLPSDRFSAERTGGSVSTLTIQRTQQEDSAVYLCASSLDSYNEQFFGPGTRLTVL.

The V gene is TRBV5-1, the J gene TRBJ2-5; 7 nucleotides line up with TRBD2. CDR3 length equals 16 residues. Germline trimming cut 0 bases from V and 4 bases from J; bases unmatched to any gene: 9. Germline CDR1 and CDR2: SGHRS and YFSETQ. Here the CDR3 reads CASSLDLVGGPETQYF. For the CDR3, the DNA is TGCGCCAGCAGCTTGGATCTTGTGGGAGGGCCAGAGACCCAGTACTTC.

This chain connects TRBV5-1 to TRBJ1-5, with D uncertain. CDR1 and CDR2 from the germline V gene are SGHRS and YFSETQ. The CDR3 contains 16 residues. V lost 0 bases and J lost 0, with 10 bases in between. In DNA form, the CDR3 reads TGCGCCAGCAGCTTGGGGTTACCGTCTAGCAATCAGCCCCAGCATTTT. This codes for CASSLGLPSSNQPQHF.

V is TRBV5-1 and J is TRBJ1-4; the match to TRBD1 covers 7 bases. Germline values: CDR1 SGHRS, CDR2 YFSETQ. The CDR3 has 14 residues. V lost 4 bases, J lost 8 bases, and 8 bases stayed unmatched. The CDR3 loop is CASSKGTEEEKLFF. The CDR3 coding sequence is TGCGCCAGCAGCAAAGGGACAGAGGAGGAAAAACTGTTTTTT. The full variable domain, completed using reference TRBV5-1 and TRBJ1-4, is KAGVTQTPRYLIKTRGQQVTLSCSPISGHRSVSWYQQTPGQGLQFLFEYFSETQRNKGNFPGRFSGRQFSNSRSEMNVSTLELGDSALYLCASSKGTEEEKLFFGSGTQLSVL.

The chain couples TRBV27 to TRBJ2-7, with 11 nucleotides matching TRBD1. V shed 4 bases and J 5 bases; nucleotides not matched to a gene: 13. Germline CDR1 is MNHEY and CDR2 is SMNVEV (reference sequence). This CDR3 has 17 amino acids. The CDR3 loop reads CASSSPYGGQGVHEQYF. As DNA, the CDR3 is TGTGCCAGCAGTTCCCCCTATGGGGGACAGGGGGTGCACGAGCAGTACTTC.

This clone was observed a few times. V usage is TRBV10-3 and J usage is TRBJ2-7; 8 positions match TRBD2. Per the germline V gene, CDR1 is ENHRY and CDR2 is SYGVKD. CDR3 length: 14 amino acids. The J segment lost 2 bases and the V segment lost 2 bases, leaving 2 bases of the junction unmatched. Written as DNA, the CDR3 is TGTGCCATCAGTGAGGAAGCGGGGGCCTACGAGCAGTACTTC. Translated, it gives CAISEEAGAYEQYF.

This clone was counted a few times. V is TRBV9 and J is TRBJ1-1; the D is unclear. With 0 bases removed from V and 4 bases from J, the gap between germline ends came to 13 bases. Germline V gives CDR1 SGDLS, CDR2 YYNGEE. The CDR3 is 15 residues long. The CDR3 DNA follows: TGTGCCAGCAGCGTAGAGCCGGTGGAGGGCACTGAAGCTTTCTTT. Translating gives CASSVEPVEGTEAFF.

The chain uses TRBV4-3 and TRBJ1-6; 7 nucleotides line up with TRBD1. The CDR3 totals 16 residues. J gave up 7 bases and V 0 bases, and 6 bases lay outside the gene matches. The germline CDR1 and CDR2 sequences are LGHNA and YSLEER. CDR3 bases: TGCGCCAGCAGCCAAGATTACAGGGGAGGGAATTCACCCCTCCACTTT. Protein: CASSQDYRGGNSPLHF.

The V and J genes are TRBV27 and TRBJ1-2; D is unclear. The germline gives CDR1 MNHEY, CDR2 SMNVEV (reference sequence). Trimming took off 5 bases at V and 3 bases at J, with 19 bases between the two ends. The CDR3 loop spans 16 amino acids. The CDR3 protein is CASSPHRTAHYYGYTF. The CDR3 DNA follows: TGTGCCAGCAGTCCCCACCGGACGGCCCATTACTATGGCTACACCTTC.

V and J are TRBV4-2 and TRBJ1-2; a possible D gene is TRBD1 (5 bases). Trimming removed 3 bases at V and 5 bases at J, with 25 bases between. The length of the CDR3 is 18 residues. Germline V gene data show CDR1 as LGHNA and CDR2 as YNFKEQ. CDR3 loop: CASSQGGQGGAAGYGYTF. DNA for the CDR3: TGTGCCAGCAGCCAGGGCGGGCAGGGAGGTGCCGCGGGGTATGGCTACACCTTC.

V usage is TRBV10-3 and J usage is TRBJ2-1; no definite D call. V lost 6 bases and J lost 9, with 18 bases in between. The CDR3 loop spans 14 amino acids. Per the germline V gene, CDR1 is ENHRY and CDR2 is SYGVKD. CDR3 sequence (DNA): TGTGCCATCAGGGAAGGAGCATCTATCGGTGAGCAGTTCTTC. Its protein is CAIREGASIGEQFF.

This clone showed up just a few times. J is TRBJ1-1 and V is TRBV7-9, with D maybe TRBD1 (5 bases). V lost 5 bases to trimming and J lost 7 bases, with 11 bases between them. Per germline, CDR1 SEHNR and CDR2 FQNEAQ (reference sequence). CDR3 length: 12 residues. CDR3 nucleotides: TGTGCCAGCAGCCCTGACAGCCTTGAAGCTTTCTTT. This sequence encodes CASSPDSLEAFF.

This clone was found a few times. The chain has TRBV2 and TRBJ2-2; D gene unclear. The length of the CDR3 is 13 residues. Germline CDR1 SNHLY, CDR2 FYNNEI. The ends were cut back, 4 bases at V and 3 bases at J, with 6 bases in the middle. The CDR3 protein is CASSVLDTGELFF. Here the CDR3 DNA reads TGTGCCAGCAGTGTCCTGGACACCGGGGAGCTGTTTTTT.

The V and J genes are TRBV25-1 and TRBJ1-4; possible D gene TRBD1, 5 bases. The germline V and J ends were trimmed by 4 bases and 2 bases, with 11 bases remaining between them. This CDR3 has 15 amino acids. Germline assignment: CDR1 MGHDK and CDR2 SYGVNS. CDR3 nucleotides: TGTGCCAGCAGTGTTCGGGGGGAGACTAATGAAAAACTGTTTTTT. Encoded protein: CASSVRGETNEKLFF.

The chain combines TRBV6-6 with TRBJ2-3, with a tentative D call TRBD2 (5 bases). Trimming removed 3 bases at V and 1 base at J, with 8 bases between. Germline-derived CDR1 and CDR2 are MNHNY and SVGAGI (reference sequence). This CDR3 is 14 amino acids long. This CDR3 reads CASSYLEGTDTQYF. The CDR3 coding sequence is TGTGCCAGCAGTTATCTGGAGGGCACAGATACGCAGTATTTT.

The chain is built from TRBV5-1 and TRBJ2-1, with 8 bases aligning to TRBD2. The germline V gene has CDR1 SGHRS and CDR2 YFSETQ. This CDR3 has 14 amino acids. The ends lost 3 bases at V and 7 bases at J; junction bases unmatched: 6. This chain's CDR3 is CASSSGLEKNEQFF. The CDR3 nucleotides are TGCGCCAGCAGCTCGGGACTAGAAAAGAATGAGCAGTTCTTC.

The chain is built from TRBV6-6 and TRBJ2-7; D ambiguous. Germline values: CDR1 MNHNY, CDR2 SVGAGI (reference sequence). The CDR3 is 12 amino acids. Trimming pared 0 bases from V and 9 bases from J, leaving 9 bases between. The CDR3 DNA sequence: TGTGCCAGCAGTTACTCGAGGTCGGGGCAGTACTTC. This sequence encodes CASSYSRSGQYF.